The sequence of this TCR beta chain was determined in a study of blood T cell repertoires in COVID-19. The CDR3 is 14 residues long. The germline CDR1 and CDR2 sequences are MNHEY and SMNVEV (reference sequence). V trimming: 5 bases; J trimming: 5 bases; junction bases outside the gene matches: 6. TCRdb's copy holds only in-frame clones and misses some; the assay was immunoSEQ multiplex PCR. Here the sample spans about 150,000 clones, around nine tenths being singletons. Sequenced: peripheral blood. J is TRBJ1-5 and V is TRBV27, with TRBD1 matching over 7 bases. The receptor comes from a human donor in a cohort sampled during active COVID-19. CDR3 coding DNA: TGTGCCAGCAGTCGAACAGGGGCCCATCAGCCCCAGCATTTT. Amino acids: CASSRTGAHQPQHF.